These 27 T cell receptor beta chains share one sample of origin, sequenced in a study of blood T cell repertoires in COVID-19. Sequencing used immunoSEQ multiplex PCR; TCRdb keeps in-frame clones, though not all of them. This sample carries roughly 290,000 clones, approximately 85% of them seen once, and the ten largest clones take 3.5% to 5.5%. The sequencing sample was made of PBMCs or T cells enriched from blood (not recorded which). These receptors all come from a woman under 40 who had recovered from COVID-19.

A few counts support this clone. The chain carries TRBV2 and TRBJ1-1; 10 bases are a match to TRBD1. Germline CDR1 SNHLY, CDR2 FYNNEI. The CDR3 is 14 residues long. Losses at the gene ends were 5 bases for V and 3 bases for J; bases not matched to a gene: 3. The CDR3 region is CASSTGTGDTEAFF. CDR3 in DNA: TGTGCCAGCAGTACCGGGACAGGGGACACTGAAGCTTTCTTT.

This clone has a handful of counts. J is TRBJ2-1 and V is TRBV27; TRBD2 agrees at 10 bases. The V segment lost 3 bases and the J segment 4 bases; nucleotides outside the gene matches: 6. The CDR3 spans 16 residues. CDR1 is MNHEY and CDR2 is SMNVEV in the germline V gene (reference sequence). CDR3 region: CASSLVLAGVYNEQFF. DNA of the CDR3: TGTGCCAGCAGTTTGGTCCTAGCGGGAGTTTACAATGAGCAGTTCTTC.

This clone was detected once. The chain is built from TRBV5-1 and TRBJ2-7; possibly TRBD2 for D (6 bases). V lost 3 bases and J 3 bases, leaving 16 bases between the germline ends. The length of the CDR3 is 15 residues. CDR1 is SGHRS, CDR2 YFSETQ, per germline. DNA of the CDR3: TGCGCCAGCAGCTCGGGGACGGGGGTAGGCTACGAGCAGTACTTC. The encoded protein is CASSSGTGVGYEQYF.

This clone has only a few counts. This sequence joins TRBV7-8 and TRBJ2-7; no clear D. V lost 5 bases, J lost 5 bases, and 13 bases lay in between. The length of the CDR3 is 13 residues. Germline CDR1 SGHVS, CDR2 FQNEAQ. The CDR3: CASSRPPSNEQYF. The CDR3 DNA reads TGTGCCAGCAGCCGTCCACCGAGCAACGAGCAGTACTTC.

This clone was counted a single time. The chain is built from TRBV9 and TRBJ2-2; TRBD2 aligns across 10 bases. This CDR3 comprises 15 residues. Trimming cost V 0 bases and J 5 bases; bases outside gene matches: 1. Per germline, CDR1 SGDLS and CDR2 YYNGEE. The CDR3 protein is CASSVERGGTGELFF. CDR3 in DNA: TGTGCCAGCAGCGTAGAGCGGGGGGGTACCGGGGAGCTGTTTTTT.

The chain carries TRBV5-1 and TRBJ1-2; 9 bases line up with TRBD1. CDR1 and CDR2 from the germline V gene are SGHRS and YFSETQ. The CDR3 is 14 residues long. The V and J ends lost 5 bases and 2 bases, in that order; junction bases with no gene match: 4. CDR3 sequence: CASRATGGNYGYTF. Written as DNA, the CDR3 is TGCGCCAGCAGGGCTACAGGGGGCAACTATGGCTACACCTTC.

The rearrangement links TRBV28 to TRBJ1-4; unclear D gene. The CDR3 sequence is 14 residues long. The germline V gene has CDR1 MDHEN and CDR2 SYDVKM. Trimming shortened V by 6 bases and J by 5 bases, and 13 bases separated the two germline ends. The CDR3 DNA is TGTGCCAGCAGCCAAGACGGGAAAAATGAAAAACTGTTTTTT. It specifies CASSQDGKNEKLFF.

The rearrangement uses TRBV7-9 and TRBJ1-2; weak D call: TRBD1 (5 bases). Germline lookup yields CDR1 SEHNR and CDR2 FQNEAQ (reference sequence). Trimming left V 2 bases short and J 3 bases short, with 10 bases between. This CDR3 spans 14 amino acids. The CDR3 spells CASSLYQGYYGYTF. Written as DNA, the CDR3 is TGTGCCAGCAGCTTATATCAGGGTTACTATGGCTACACCTTC. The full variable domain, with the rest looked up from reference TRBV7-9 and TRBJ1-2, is DTGVSQNPRHKITKRGQNVTFRCDPISEHNRLYWYRQTLGQGPEFLTYFQNEAQLEKSRLLSDRFSAERPKGSFSTLEIQRTEQGDSAMYLCASSLYQGYYGYTFGSGTRLTVV.

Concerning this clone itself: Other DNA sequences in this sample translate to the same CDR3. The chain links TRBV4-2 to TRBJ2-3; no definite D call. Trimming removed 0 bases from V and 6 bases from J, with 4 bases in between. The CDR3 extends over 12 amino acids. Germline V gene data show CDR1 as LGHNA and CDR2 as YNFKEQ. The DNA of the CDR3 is TGTGCCAGCAGCCAAGATCGGGATACGCAGTATTTT. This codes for CASSQDRDTQYF.

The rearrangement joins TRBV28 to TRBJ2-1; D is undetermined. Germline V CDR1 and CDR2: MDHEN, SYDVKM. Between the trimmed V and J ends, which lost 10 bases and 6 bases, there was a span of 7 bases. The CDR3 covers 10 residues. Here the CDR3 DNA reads TGTGCCACCTACGGCAATGAGCAGTTCTTC. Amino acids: CATYGNEQFF.

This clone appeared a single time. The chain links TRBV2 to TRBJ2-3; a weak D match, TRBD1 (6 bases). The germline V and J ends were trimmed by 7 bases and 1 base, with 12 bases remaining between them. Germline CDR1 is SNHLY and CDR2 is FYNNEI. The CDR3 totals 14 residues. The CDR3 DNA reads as TGTGCCAGCAATCCAGGGGTGGGCACAGATACGCAGTATTTT. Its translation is CASNPGVGTDTQYF.

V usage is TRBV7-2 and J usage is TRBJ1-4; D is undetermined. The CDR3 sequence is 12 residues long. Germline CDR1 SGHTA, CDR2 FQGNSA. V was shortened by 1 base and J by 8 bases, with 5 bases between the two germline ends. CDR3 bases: TGTGCCAGCAGCTTAGAGCGCGAAAAACTGTTTTTT. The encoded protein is CASSLEREKLFF. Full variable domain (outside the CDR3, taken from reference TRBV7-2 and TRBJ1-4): GAGVSQSPSNKVTEKGKDVELRCDPISGHTALYWYRQSLGQGLEFLIYFQGNSAPDKSGLPSDRFSAERTGGSVSTLTIQRTQQEDSAVYLCASSLEREKLFFGSGTQLSVL.

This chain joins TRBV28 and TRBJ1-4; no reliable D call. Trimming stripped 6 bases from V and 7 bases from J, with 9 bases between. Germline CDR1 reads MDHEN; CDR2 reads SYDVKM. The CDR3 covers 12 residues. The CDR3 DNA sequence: TGTGCCAGCAGCTCTAGTGGTGAAAAACTGTTTTTT. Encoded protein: CASSSSGEKLFF.

CDR3 bases: TGCAGCGTCGTTATACCGGGACTAGCGGGAGGCCTTACCTACGAGCAGTACTTC. Translated, it gives CSVVIPGLAGGLTYEQYF. The chain links TRBV29-1 to TRBJ2-7, with 15 bases matching TRBD2. This CDR3 region has 18 residues. Germline V lookup: CDR1 SQVTM, CDR2 ANQGSEA. J lost 2 bases, V lost 6 bases, and 14 bases had no gene match.

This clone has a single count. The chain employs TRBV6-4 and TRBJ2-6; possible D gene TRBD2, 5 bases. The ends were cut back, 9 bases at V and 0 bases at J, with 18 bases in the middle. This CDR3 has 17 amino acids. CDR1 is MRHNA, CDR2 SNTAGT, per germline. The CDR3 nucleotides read TGTGCCAGTGGGAGAGGGAGCTTCGTCTCTGGGGCCAACGTCCTGACTTTC. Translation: CASGRGSFVSGANVLTF.

The DNA of the CDR3 is TGCGCCAGCAGTGAGTCCGTCGGAGGGATATCAGATACGCAGTATTTT. Encoded protein: CASSESVGGISDTQYF. V is TRBV10-1 and J is TRBJ2-3; D is perhaps TRBD2 (6 bases). Germline CDR1 WNHNN, CDR2 SYGVQD (reference sequence). V lost 0 bases to trimming and J lost 4 bases, with 14 bases between them. There are 16 residues in the CDR3.

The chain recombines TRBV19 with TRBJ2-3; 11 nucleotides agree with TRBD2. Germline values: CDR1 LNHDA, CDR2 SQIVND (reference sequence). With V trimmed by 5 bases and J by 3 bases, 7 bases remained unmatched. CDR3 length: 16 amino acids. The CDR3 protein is CASSVTSGSPTDTQYF. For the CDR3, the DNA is TGTGCCAGTAGTGTCACTAGCGGGAGCCCTACAGATACGCAGTATTTT. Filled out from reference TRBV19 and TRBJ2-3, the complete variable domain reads DGGITQSPKYLFRKEGQNVTLSCEQNLNHDAMYWYRQDPGQGLRLIYYSQIVNDFQKGDIAEGYSVSREKKESFPLTVTSAQKNPTAFYLCASSVTSGSPTDTQYFGPGTRLTVL.

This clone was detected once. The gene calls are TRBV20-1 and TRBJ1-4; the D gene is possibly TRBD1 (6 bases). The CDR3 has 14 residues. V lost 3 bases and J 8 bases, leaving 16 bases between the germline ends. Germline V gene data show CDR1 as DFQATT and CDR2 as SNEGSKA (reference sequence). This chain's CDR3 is CSASSVDSWEKLFF. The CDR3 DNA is TGCAGTGCTAGTTCGGTGGACAGTTGGGAAAAACTGTTTTTT.

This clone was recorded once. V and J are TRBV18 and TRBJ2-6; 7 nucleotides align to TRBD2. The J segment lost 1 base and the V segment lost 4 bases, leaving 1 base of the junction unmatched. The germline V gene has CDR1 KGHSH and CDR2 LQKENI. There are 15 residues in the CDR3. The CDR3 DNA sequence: TGTGCCAGCTCACGCGGGGGATCTGGGGCCAACGTCCTGACTTTC. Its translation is CASSRGGSGANVLTF.

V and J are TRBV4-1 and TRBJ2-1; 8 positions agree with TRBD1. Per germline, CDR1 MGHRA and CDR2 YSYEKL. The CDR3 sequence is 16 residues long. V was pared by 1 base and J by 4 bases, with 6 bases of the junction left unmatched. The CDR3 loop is CASSQGRDRLYNEQFF. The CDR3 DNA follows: TGCGCCAGCAGCCAAGGCCGGGACAGGTTGTACAATGAGCAGTTCTTC.

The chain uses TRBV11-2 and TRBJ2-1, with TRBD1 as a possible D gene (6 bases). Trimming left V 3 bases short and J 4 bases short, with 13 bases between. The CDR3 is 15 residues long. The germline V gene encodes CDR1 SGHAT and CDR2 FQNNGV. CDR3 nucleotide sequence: TGTGCCAGCAGCTTTCACAGGGAATTGTACAATGAGCAGTTCTTC. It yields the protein CASSFHRELYNEQFF.

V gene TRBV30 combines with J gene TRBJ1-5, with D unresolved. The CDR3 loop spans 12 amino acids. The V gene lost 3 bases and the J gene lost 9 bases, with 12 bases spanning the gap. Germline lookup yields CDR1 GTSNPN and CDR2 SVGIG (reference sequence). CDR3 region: CAWRTPGGPQHF. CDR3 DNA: TGTGCCTGGAGAACCCCCGGCGGGCCCCAGCATTTT.

CDR3 loop: CASSLASLAGQTDTQYF. CDR3 coding DNA: TGTGCCAGCAGCTTAGCGTCATTGGCCGGACAGACAGATACGCAGTATTTT. The V gene is TRBV7-6, the J gene TRBJ2-3; possibly TRBD1 for D (6 bases). V lost 0 bases and J lost 3, with 16 bases in between. The V gene's germline CDR1 is SGHVS and CDR2 FNYEAQ. The CDR3 is 17 residues long.

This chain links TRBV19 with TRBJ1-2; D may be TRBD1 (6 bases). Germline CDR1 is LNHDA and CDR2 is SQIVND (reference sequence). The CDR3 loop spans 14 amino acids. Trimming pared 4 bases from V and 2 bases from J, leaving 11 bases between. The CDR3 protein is CASSTWGTNYGYTF. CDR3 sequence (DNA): TGTGCCAGTAGTACCTGGGGGACAAACTATGGCTACACCTTC.

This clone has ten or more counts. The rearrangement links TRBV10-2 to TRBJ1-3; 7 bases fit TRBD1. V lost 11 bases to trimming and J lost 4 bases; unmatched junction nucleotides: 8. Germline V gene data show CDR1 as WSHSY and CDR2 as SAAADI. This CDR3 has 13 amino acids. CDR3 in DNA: TGCGCCGGATCGACAGGGCCGGGAAACACCATATATTTT. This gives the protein CAGSTGPGNTIYF.

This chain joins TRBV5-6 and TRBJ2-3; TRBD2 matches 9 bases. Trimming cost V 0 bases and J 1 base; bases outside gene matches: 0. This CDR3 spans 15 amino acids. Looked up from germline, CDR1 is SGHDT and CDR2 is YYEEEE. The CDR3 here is CASSLVAGGTDTQYF. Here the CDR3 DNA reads TGTGCCAGCAGCTTGGTAGCGGGGGGCACAGATACGCAGTATTTT. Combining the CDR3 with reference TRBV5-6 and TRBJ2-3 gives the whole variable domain DAGVTQSPTHLIKTRGQQVTLRCSPKSGHDTVSWYQQALGQGPQFIFQYYEEEERQRGNFPDRFSGHQFPNYSSELNVNALLLGDSALYLCASSLVAGGTDTQYFGPGTRLTVL.

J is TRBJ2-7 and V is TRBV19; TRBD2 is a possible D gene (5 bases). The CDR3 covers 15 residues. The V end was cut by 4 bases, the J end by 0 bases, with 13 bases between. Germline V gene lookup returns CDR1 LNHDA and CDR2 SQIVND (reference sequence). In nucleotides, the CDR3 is TGTGCCAGTAGTACGGAGGACGGTATCTCCTACGAGCAGTACTTC. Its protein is CASSTEDGISYEQYF. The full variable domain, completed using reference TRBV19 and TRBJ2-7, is DGGITQSPKYLFRKEGQNVTLSCEQNLNHDAMYWYRQDPGQGLRLIYYSQIVNDFQKGDIAEGYSVSREKKESFPLTVTSAQKNPTAFYLCASSTEDGISYEQYFGPGTRLTVT.